The 29 T cell receptor beta chains reported below all come from one sample, sequenced in a study of blood T cell repertoires in COVID-19. Generated by immunoSEQ multiplex PCR, the TCRdb table keeps only in-frame clones and is missing some. Of roughly 200,000 clones in the sample, about nine tenths are singletons; the top ten hold 3.5% to 4.5%. Sample: PBMCs or T cells enriched from blood (not recorded which). These TCRs come from a woman between 40 and 55 years old with acute COVID-19.

This clone was seen only once. V usage is TRBV4-3 and J usage is TRBJ1-3; the match to TRBD1 covers 7 bases. Germline lookup yields CDR1 LGHNA and CDR2 YSLEER. Trimming cost V 3 bases and J 2 bases; bases outside gene matches: 4. The CDR3 covers 15 residues. The CDR3 protein is CASSQHRGAGNTIYF. The CDR3 DNA sequence: TGCGCCAGCAGCCAGCACAGGGGAGCTGGAAACACCATATATTTT.

V and J are TRBV21-1 and TRBJ1-1; TRBD1, the table's D call, was not compared with the DNA. TRBV21-1 counts as a pseudogene. CDR3 size: 16 residues. CDR3 coding DNA: TGTGCCAGCAGACTTCCGGGGGGGACAGGGTCCACTGAAGCTTTCTTT. Protein product: CASRLPGGTGSTEAFF.

The V gene is TRBV9, the J gene TRBJ1-1; 8 bases agree with TRBD1. CDR1 is SGDLS and CDR2 is YYNGEE in the germline V gene. The CDR3 is 15 amino acids. V shed 3 bases, J shed 4 bases, and the junction held 8 bases outside the gene matches. CDR3 region: CASSGRTGRRTEAFF. CDR3 in DNA: TGTGCCAGCAGCGGCCGGACAGGGCGGCGCACTGAAGCTTTCTTT. The entire variable domain, with the rest obtained from reference TRBV9 and TRBJ1-1, is as follows: DSGVTQTPKHLITATGQRVTLRCSPRSGDLSVYWYQQSLDQGLQFLIQYYNGEERAKGNILERFSAQQFPDLHSELNLSSLELGDSALYFCASSGRTGRRTEAFFGQGTRLTVV.

The chain recombines TRBV5-8 with TRBJ2-3; TRBD2 agrees at 9 bases. Germline trimming cut 2 bases from V and 0 bases from J; bases unmatched to any gene: 13. CDR3 length equals 19 residues. Germline V gene sequence: CDR1 SGHTS, CDR2 YDEGEE. The CDR3 DNA follows: TGTGCCAGCAGCTTTCTGTTTCGGACTAGCGTTTCTAGCACAGATACGCAGTATTTT. It codes for CASSFLFRTSVSSTDTQYF.

The chain is built from TRBV6-1 and TRBJ1-3; D ambiguous. CDR1 is MNHNS, CDR2 SASEGT, per germline. The CDR3 length is 14 residues. Trimming shortened V by 2 bases and J by 5 bases, and 10 bases separated the two germline ends. The chain's CDR3 is CASSETGTRNTIYF. The CDR3 nucleotides read TGTGCCAGCAGTGAAACCGGTACCAGAAACACCATATATTTT.

The CDR3 DNA sequence: TGTGCCAGCACCCGAGACCACCCGAGCTCCTACAATGAGCAGTTCTTC. It is translated as CASTRDHPSSYNEQFF. The gene calls are TRBV3-1 (or the pseudogene TRBV3-2) and TRBJ2-1; D uncertain. V was shortened by 7 bases and J by 0 bases, with 16 bases between the two germline ends. Looked up from germline, CDR1 is LGHDT and CDR2 is YNNKEL (reference sequence). This CDR3 region has 16 residues.

This chain connects TRBV10-1 to TRBJ1-5; 7 nucleotides align to TRBD1. The CDR3 is 15 residues long. Germline-derived CDR1 and CDR2 are WNHNN and SYGVQD (reference sequence). With V trimmed by 0 bases and J by 5 bases, 4 bases remained unmatched. Here the CDR3 reads CASSESKGADQPQHF. Written as DNA, the CDR3 is TGCGCCAGCAGTGAGTCGAAGGGGGCGGATCAGCCCCAGCATTTT.

The rearrangement joins TRBV5-4 to TRBJ2-5; D is perhaps TRBD2 (7 bases). The CDR3 length is 15 residues. Germline V CDR1 and CDR2: SGHNT, YYREEE (reference sequence). V shed 1 base and J shed 5 bases, with 15 bases lying between them. CDR3 bases: TGTGCCAGCAGCTTGTTGGGGGGCGGGGGCGAGACCCAGTACTTC. It translates to CASSLLGGGGETQYF.

V is TRBV1 and J is TRBJ1-3. TRBV1 is recorded as a pseudogene. This CDR3 comprises 15 residues. As DNA, the CDR3 is TGCACCAGCCGAAATAGAGGGAACACTGGAAACACCATATATTTT. It is translated as CTSRNRGNTGNTIYF.

The gene calls are TRBV7-3 and TRBJ1-6; 7 bases match TRBD1. Germline V CDR1 and CDR2: SGHTA, FQGTGA. V shed 2 bases and J 9 bases; nucleotides not matched to a gene: 4. The length of the CDR3 is 14 residues. The CDR3 region has the DNA TGTGCCAGCAGCTTAGGACAGGCATCTTCACCCCTCCACTTT. It yields the protein CASSLGQASSPLHF.

The V call is TRBV28, the J call TRBJ2-7, with D perhaps matching TRBD2 (5 bases). Trimming removed 6 bases from V and 3 bases from J, with 12 bases in between. This CDR3 is 13 amino acids long. CDR1 MDHEN and CDR2 SYDVKM come from the germline V gene. CDR3 region: CASRQIGLYEQYV. CDR3 nucleotides: TGTGCCAGCAGACAGATCGGACTCTACGAGCAGTACGTC.

V is TRBV27 and J is TRBJ2-7; 7 bases map to TRBD1. CDR1 is MNHEY, CDR2 SMNVEV, per germline (reference sequence). This CDR3 region has 15 residues. Germline trimming cut 6 bases from V and 5 bases from J; bases unmatched to any gene: 13. The CDR3, as DNA: TGTGCCAGCAGCCCCGTCGACAGGGTGGTCCACGAGCAGTACTTC. This encodes CASSPVDRVVHEQYF.

V usage is TRBV7-8 and J usage is TRBJ2-7, with D uncertain. V lost 3 bases and J lost 3, with 9 bases in between. The germline gives CDR1 SGHVS, CDR2 FQNEAQ. The CDR3 is made up of 13 amino acids. The CDR3 loop reads CASSFDTLYEQYV. CDR3 DNA: TGTGCCAGCAGCTTTGACACCCTCTACGAGCAGTACGTC.

The chain combines TRBV4-2 with TRBJ1-1; D unclear. V gave up 0 bases and J gave up 0 bases, with 8 bases separating them. The CDR3 extends over 15 amino acids. The germline V gene encodes CDR1 LGHNA and CDR2 YNFKEQ. The CDR3 coding sequence is TGTGCCAGCAGCCAAGAGGGCAGGTTGAACACTGAAGCTTTCTTT. Amino acids: CASSQEGRLNTEAFF.

V is TRBV19 and J is TRBJ1-2; the D is unclear. Germline CDR1 reads LNHDA; CDR2 reads SQIVND (reference sequence). V dropped 1 base and J dropped 2 bases, with 14 bases sitting between them. This CDR3 region has 16 residues. DNA of the CDR3: TGTGCCAGTAGTATAGGTTTTCAGGTCCCAAACTATGGCTACACCTTC. This gives the protein CASSIGFQVPNYGYTF.

The J gene is TRBJ1-3, the V gene TRBV12-5; 7 bases fit TRBD1. This CDR3 spans 17 amino acids. Germline values: CDR1 LGHNT, CDR2 FRNRAP. Unmatched junction bases numbered 6, after V lost 1 base and J lost 0 bases. CDR3 region: CASGLGDRVLSGNTIYF. CDR3 DNA: TGTGCTAGTGGTTTGGGAGACAGGGTGCTCTCTGGAAACACCATATATTTT.

The chain uses TRBV4-3 and TRBJ1-6; D might be TRBD1 (5 bases). The CDR3 has 16 residues. V lost 3 bases to trimming and J lost 6 bases, with 15 bases between them. CDR1 is LGHNA, CDR2 YSLEER, per germline. CDR3 DNA sequence: TGCGCCAGCAGCCAGAAGGGGCCTCACCCTAATTCACCCCTCCACTTT. This gives the protein CASSQKGPHPNSPLHF.

The chain employs TRBV6-5 and TRBJ2-1, with 8 bases aligning to TRBD2. This CDR3 spans 13 amino acids. V trimming: 7 bases; J trimming: 4 bases; junction bases outside the gene matches: 3. Germline V gene data show CDR1 as MNHEY and CDR2 as SVGAGI. The CDR3 here is CASNGGAYNEQFF. DNA of the CDR3: TGTGCCAGCAACGGGGGGGCATACAATGAGCAGTTCTTC.

The J gene is TRBJ2-2, the V gene TRBV6-6; 7 bases are a match to TRBD1. Trimming cost V 5 bases and J 7 bases; bases outside gene matches: 16. This CDR3 comprises 17 residues. Germline CDR1 reads MNHNY; CDR2 reads SVGAGI (reference sequence). CDR3 DNA: TGTGCCAGCAGTCCCGGGACAGCCTTAACCTCGGTCGGGGAGCTGTTTTTT. This translates into CASSPGTALTSVGELFF.

J is TRBJ2-7 and V is TRBV7-6, with D possibly TRBD2 on 7 matching bases. V was trimmed by 6 bases and J by 4 bases, leaving 19 bases between them. This CDR3 has 15 amino acids. CDR1 SGHVS and CDR2 FNYEAQ come from the germline V gene. CDR3 coding DNA: TGTGCCAGCAGTCAATGGGGGGGCCCCCGGTACGAGCAGTACTTC. Its protein is CASSQWGGPRYEQYF.

The DNA for the CDR3 is TGCGCCAGCAGCCCTCGGACTAGCCGGAGTTCCGAGACCCAGTACTTC. This gives the protein CASSPRTSRSSETQYF. The J gene is TRBJ2-5, the V gene TRBV5-1, with TRBD2 identical over 8 bases. Germline CDR1 SGHRS, CDR2 YFSETQ. The V and J ends lost 4 bases and 5 bases, in that order; junction bases with no gene match: 13. CDR3 size: 16 residues.

J is TRBJ2-2 and V is TRBV7-2; D perhaps matches TRBD1 (7 bases). Germline V gene lookup returns CDR1 SGHTA and CDR2 FQGNSA. Trimming took off 6 bases at V and 6 bases at J, with 17 bases between the two ends. This CDR3 spans 15 amino acids. CDR3 nucleotide sequence: TGTGCCAGCAGTGCAGGGGGGATTACGCCCGGGGAGCTGTTTTTT. Its translation is CASSAGGITPGELFF.

CDR3 nucleotides: TGCGCCAGCAGCCAAGACGCAGGGACAGATACGCAGTATTTT. Translated, it gives CASSQDAGTDTQYF. V is TRBV4-3 and J is TRBJ2-3; perhaps TRBD1 as D (5 bases). Trimming took 0 bases from V and 3 from J, leaving 7 bases between them. The germline V gene has CDR1 LGHNA and CDR2 YSLEER. There are 14 residues in the CDR3.

The chain links TRBV5-4 to TRBJ1-1; no firm D call. Germline V gives CDR1 SGHNT, CDR2 YYREEE (reference sequence). Trimming pared 4 bases from V and 4 bases from J, leaving 14 bases between. This CDR3 comprises 14 residues. The CDR3 here is CASSHPRRITEAFF. Written as DNA, the CDR3 is TGTGCCAGCAGCCACCCCCGCAGAATCACTGAAGCTTTCTTT.

This chain joins TRBV9 and TRBJ1-6, with 7 bases that match TRBD1. This CDR3 is built from 14 residues. CDR1 SGDLS and CDR2 YYNGEE come from the germline V gene. Trimming at V came to 4 bases and at J to 5 bases, leaving 3 bases not matched to a gene. For the CDR3, the DNA is TGTGCCAGCAGCAGGGACAGCGATAATTCACCCCTCCACTTT. It is translated as CASSRDSDNSPLHF.

Details on this clone: Other DNA sequences of this sample code for an identical CDR3. The CDR3 region is CASSLGQNTEAFF. The DNA for the CDR3 is TGTGCCAGCAGCTTAGGACAGAACACTGAAGCTTTCTTT. The chain employs TRBV7-9 and TRBJ1-1; D remains ambiguous. Trimming removed 1 base from V and 1 base from J, with 4 bases in between. The length of the CDR3 is 13 residues. Germline V lookup: CDR1 SEHNR, CDR2 FQNEAQ (reference sequence).

This clone was counted a few times. The V gene is TRBV9, the J gene TRBJ1-6; a weak D match, TRBD1 (5 bases). CDR1 is SGDLS and CDR2 is YYNGEE in the germline V gene. The V and J ends lost 4 bases and 0 bases respectively, with 14 bases between them. The CDR3 has 17 amino acids. CDR3 nucleotide sequence: TGTGCCAGCAGCCCATTCAGCAGGGCCTCCTATAATTCACCCCTCCACTTT. This sequence encodes CASSPFSRASYNSPLHF.

Judged by abundance, this clone is medium-sized. The genes are TRBV15 and TRBJ1-1; D not certain. This CDR3 has 12 amino acids. V lost 6 bases to trimming and J lost 0 bases, with 5 bases between them. Germline V gene sequence: CDR1 LNHNV, CDR2 YYDKDF (reference sequence). The CDR3 loop reads CATSQVNTEAFF. CDR3 bases: TGTGCCACCAGTCAGGTGAACACTGAAGCTTTCTTT.

The CDR3 bases are TGTGCCAGCAGCCTTCCAGGGGGTGAAGCTTTCTTT. Translation gives CASSLPGGEAFF. V is TRBV7-9 and J is TRBJ1-1, with 7 nucleotides matching TRBD1. CDR3 size: 12 residues. J lost 7 bases, V lost 5 bases, and 4 bases had no gene match. Germline V gene sequence: CDR1 SEHNR, CDR2 FQNEAQ (reference sequence).